Below are 8 T cell receptor beta chains sequenced from a single sample in a study of T cell changes during pregnancy in multiple sclerosis. Here immunoSEQ multiplex PCR was the method, and the copy in TCRdb shows in-frame clones only, minus some. Among 40,000 or so clones, about 91% were seen once, and the ten largest hold less than 8.5%. Here the sequenced sample was CD8+ T cells from peripheral blood mononuclear cells, taken before pregnancy. Receptor source: a female donor with multiple sclerosis, enrolled in a pregnancy study.

The gene calls are TRBV10-3 and TRBJ1-2; 7 nucleotides match TRBD1. V was pared by 5 bases and J by 8 bases, with 14 bases of the junction left unmatched. Germline assignment: CDR1 ENHRY and CDR2 SYGVKD. The CDR3 runs to 15 residues. The CDR3 spells CAISMGRGTLRGYTF. CDR3 DNA sequence: TGTGCCATCAGTATGGGCAGGGGGACTCTTAGGGGCTACACCTTC.

This chain connects TRBV7-9 to TRBJ2-2; D not certain. The CDR3 extends over 13 amino acids. The V end was cut by 5 bases, the J end by 0 bases, with 4 bases between. Germline assignment: CDR1 SEHNR and CDR2 FQNEAQ (reference sequence). CDR3 nucleotide sequence: TGTGCCAGCAGCCAGACGAACACCGGGGAGCTGTTTTTT. It specifies CASSQTNTGELFF.

The J gene is TRBJ2-7, the V gene TRBV7-9; weak D call: TRBD2 (5 bases). Trimming stripped 1 base from V and 6 bases from J, with 10 bases between. This CDR3 has 13 amino acids. CDR1 and CDR2 from the germline V gene are SEHNR and FQNEAQ (reference sequence). The CDR3 spells CASSLVSGIEQYF. CDR3 in DNA: TGTGCCAGCAGCTTAGTATCGGGGATCGAGCAGTACTTC. Full variable domain (outside the CDR3, taken from reference TRBV7-9 and TRBJ2-7): DTGVSQNPRHKITKRGQNVTFRCDPISEHNRLYWYRQTLGQGPEFLTYFQNEAQLEKSRLLSDRFSAERPKGSFSTLEIQRTEQGDSAMYLCASSLVSGIEQYFGPGTRLTVT.

This rearrangement joins TRBV7-9 to TRBJ2-7; 7 bases are shared with TRBD1. The V and J ends lost 0 bases and 5 bases, in that order; junction bases with no gene match: 7. Germline lookup yields CDR1 SEHNR and CDR2 FQNEAQ (reference sequence). CDR3 length: 15 amino acids. CDR3 nucleotides: TGTGCCAGCAGCTTAGCCCGACAGGGCGGACACGAGCAGTACTTC. The encoded protein is CASSLARQGGHEQYF.

V gene TRBV7-2 combines with J gene TRBJ1-2; D uncertain. Deletions cut 1 base from V and 8 bases from J, with 14 bases between. CDR1 and CDR2 (germline): SGHTA, FQGNSA. This CDR3 has 14 amino acids. The CDR3 reads CASSLVGPAGGYTF. The DNA for the CDR3 is TGTGCCAGCAGCTTAGTCGGGCCAGCGGGGGGCTACACCTTC.

The chain has TRBV28 and TRBJ2-5; 7 bases line up with TRBD1. Germline-derived CDR1 and CDR2 are MDHEN and SYDVKM. V lost 5 bases and J lost 6; bases outside the gene matches: 6. CDR3 length equals 13 residues. The CDR3 is CASSVRGWKTQYF. The DNA for the CDR3 is TGTGCCAGCAGTGTCAGGGGGTGGAAGACCCAGTACTTC.

The V gene is TRBV28, the J gene TRBJ2-1; the match to TRBD2 covers 9 bases. V was pared by 3 bases and J by 2 bases, with 14 bases of the junction left unmatched. The germline CDR1 and CDR2 sequences are MDHEN and SYDVKM. The CDR3 loop spans 19 amino acids. In DNA form, the CDR3 reads TGTGCCAGCAGTTTTCAGGGGACTAGCTCCCTGGTCCCCTACAATGAGCAGTTCTTC. Translated: CASSFQGTSSLVPYNEQFF.

CDR3 in amino acids: CASSKGTSGGQFF. Here the CDR3 DNA reads TGTGCCAGCAGTAAAGGGACTAGCGGGGGCCAGTTCTTC. The J gene is TRBJ2-1, the V gene TRBV27, with 14 bases fitting TRBD2. V was clipped by 5 bases and J by 13 bases; unmatched bases: 4. The CDR3 spans 13 residues. The germline V gene encodes CDR1 MNHEY and CDR2 SMNVEV (reference sequence).